This T cell receptor beta chain appears in the sequencing data of a study of T cell changes during pregnancy in multiple sclerosis. Some clones are missing from TCRdb's copy, which holds only in-frame ones; the method was immunoSEQ multiplex PCR. The table records about 29,000 clones, roughly nine tenths of them present only once. This material consisted of CD8+ T cells from peripheral blood mononuclear cells, taken before pregnancy. This TCR was sampled from a female donor with multiple sclerosis, enrolled in a pregnancy study.

CDR3 region: CASSLVTTAPGSYEQYF. CDR3 nucleotide sequence: TGTGCCAGCAGCTTAGTGACCACAGCCCCCGGCTCCTACGAGCAGTACTTC. The chain joins TRBV7-8 to TRBJ2-7; no clear D. V gave up 1 base and J gave up 0 bases, with 16 bases separating them. CDR1 SGHVS and CDR2 FQNEAQ come from the germline V gene. The CDR3 extends over 17 amino acids.